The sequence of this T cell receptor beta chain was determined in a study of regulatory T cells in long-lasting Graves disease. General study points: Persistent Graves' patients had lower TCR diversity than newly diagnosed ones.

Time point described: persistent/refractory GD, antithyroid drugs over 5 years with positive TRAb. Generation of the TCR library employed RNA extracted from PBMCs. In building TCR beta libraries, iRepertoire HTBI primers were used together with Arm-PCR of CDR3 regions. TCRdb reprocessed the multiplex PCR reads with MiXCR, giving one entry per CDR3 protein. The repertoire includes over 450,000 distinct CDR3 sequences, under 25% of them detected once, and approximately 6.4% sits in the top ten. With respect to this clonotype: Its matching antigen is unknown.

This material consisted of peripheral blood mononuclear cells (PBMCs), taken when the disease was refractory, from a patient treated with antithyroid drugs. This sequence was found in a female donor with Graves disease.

CDR3 residues: CASRSQGADNSPLHF. In DNA form, the CDR3 reads TGTGCCAGCAGGTCACAGGGGGCAGATAATTCACCCCTCCACTTT. The chain is built from TRBV6-1 and TRBJ1-6; 9 bases are shared with TRBD1. CDR3 length equals 15 residues. Germline V gene data show CDR1 as MNHNS and CDR2 as SASEGT. V dropped 6 bases and J dropped 5; count of bases not matched to a gene: 5.